This entry describes one TCR beta chain. A junction boundary mismatches the germline segment, possibly from a read error. Within the sample, other DNA sequences also encode this same CDR3. The data stem from a study of cytomegalovirus exposure and HLA in healthy donors. In the PCR, 60 Vbeta and 13 Jbeta primers were used. The assay was immunoSEQ multiplex PCR, and TCRdb's table has in-frame clones only and misses some. This table has around 100,000 clones, approximately 71% appearing once. There are 12 residues in the CDR3. Germline loops: CDR1 SGHDT, CDR2 YYEEEE. The sample taken for sequencing was PBMCs. This sequence originates from a woman aged 18-29 years in good health and CMV-seropositive. The V gene is TRBV5-6, the J gene TRBJ1-1; the D is unclear. The CDR3, as DNA: TGTGCCAGTAGCTTGGGTAGCACTGAAGCTTTCTTT. Translation: CASSLGSTEAFF.